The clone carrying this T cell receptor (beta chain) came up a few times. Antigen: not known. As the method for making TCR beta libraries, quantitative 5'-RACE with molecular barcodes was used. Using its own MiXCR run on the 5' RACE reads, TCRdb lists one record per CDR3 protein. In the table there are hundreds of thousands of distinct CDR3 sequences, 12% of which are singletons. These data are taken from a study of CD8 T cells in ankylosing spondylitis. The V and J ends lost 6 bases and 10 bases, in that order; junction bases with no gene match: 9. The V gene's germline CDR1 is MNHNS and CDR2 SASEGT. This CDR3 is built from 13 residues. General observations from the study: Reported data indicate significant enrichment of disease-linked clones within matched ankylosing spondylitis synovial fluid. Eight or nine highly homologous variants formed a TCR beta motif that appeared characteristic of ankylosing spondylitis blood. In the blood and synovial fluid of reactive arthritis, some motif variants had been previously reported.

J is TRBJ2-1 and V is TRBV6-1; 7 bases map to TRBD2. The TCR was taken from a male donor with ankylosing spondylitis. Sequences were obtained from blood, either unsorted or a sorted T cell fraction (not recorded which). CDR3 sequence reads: CASSSLSSGEQFF. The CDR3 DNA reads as TGTGCCAGCAGCTCCCTCTCTAGCGGAGAGCAGTTCTTC.